The TCR beta chain under discussion was sequenced for a study of blood T cell repertoires in COVID-19. Study-wide context: The United States, Italy and Spain supplied acute and convalescent COVID-19 samples. PBMCs, B-cell-depleted T cells, or T cells provided the cDNA or gDNA that made up the material.

The CDR3 sequence is 19 residues long. Original data processing: Reference gene primer amplification gave estimated nucleated cell counts. Repertoires were generated with immunoSEQ multiplex PCR, while TCRdb's copy carries only in-frame clones and drops some. The D gene and trimming were derived from the DNA, and the V and J assignments and clone size from that table. This table holds 150,000 or so clones, 84% found once. The sequence came from a human donor in a cohort sampled during active COVID-19. Sequences were obtained from peripheral blood. V gene TRBV1 combines with J gene TRBJ1-1; the listed D gene, TRBD1, was not tested against the DNA. TRBV1 is tagged as a pseudogene. The CDR3 is CTSSRREGTGRPENTEAFF. The DNA of the CDR3 is TGCACCAGCAGCCGCCGGGAAGGGACAGGGAGGCCCGAAAACACTGAAGCTTTCTTT.